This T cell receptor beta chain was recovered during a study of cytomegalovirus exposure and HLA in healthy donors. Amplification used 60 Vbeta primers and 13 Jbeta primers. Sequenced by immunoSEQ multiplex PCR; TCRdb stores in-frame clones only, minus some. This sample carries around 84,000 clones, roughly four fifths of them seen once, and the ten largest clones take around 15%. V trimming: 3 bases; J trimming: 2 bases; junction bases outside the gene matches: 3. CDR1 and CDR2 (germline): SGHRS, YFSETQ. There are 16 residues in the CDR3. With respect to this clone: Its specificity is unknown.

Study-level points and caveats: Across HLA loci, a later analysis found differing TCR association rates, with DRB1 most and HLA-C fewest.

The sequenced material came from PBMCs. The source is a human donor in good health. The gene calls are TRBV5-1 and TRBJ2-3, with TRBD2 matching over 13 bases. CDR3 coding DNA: TGCGCCAGCAGCTGGACTAGCGGGGGTATCACAGATACGCAGTATTTT. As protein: CASSWTSGGITDTQYF.